Following are 23 T cell receptor beta chains from one sample sequenced in a study of Ad26.COV2.S vaccination and SARS-CoV-2 variants (dated by TCRdb to the early 2020s). Library generation was performed with the immunoSEQ multiplex PCR assay. Here the immuneACCESS table is served through TCRdb, limited to in-frame sequences with V and J called. Missing clones are a known gap in these copies; in checked studies unresolved V genes cover under half, and the rest lacks a known reason. The sample contains around 240,000 clones, 85% to 90% of them found a single time. Jointly, the top ten make up about 11% of the sample. What this sample's treatment or condition label stands for: 15 to 20 received Ad26.COV2.S at low or high dose, single or two shots; 5 received placebo; per-sample allocation not given. Repertoires of vaccine and placebo recipients were sequenced from samples taken on day 63 after the first injection.

This specimen was peripheral blood, taken in a trial of Ad26.COV2.S vaccine versus placebo. Receptors originate from a person between 18 and 65 years old who received the Ad26.COV2.S COVID-19 vaccine or a placebo.

The V gene is TRBV9, the J gene TRBJ2-5, with TRBD2 matching over 9 bases. The CDR3 runs to 21 residues. CDR1 is SGDLS, CDR2 YYNGEE, per germline. Trimming removed 4 bases from V and 1 base from J; junction bases left unmatched: 23. The CDR3 protein is CASSPTEGSGGYPSGQETQYF. The CDR3 DNA reads TGTGCCAGCAGCCCCACTGAGGGTAGCGGGGGATATCCCTCAGGCCAAGAGACCCAGTACTTC.

The chain couples TRBV4-1 to TRBJ1-3; D gene uncertain. V lost 3 bases, J lost 0 bases, and 12 bases lay in between. This CDR3 comprises 16 residues. Per germline, CDR1 MGHRA and CDR2 YSYEKL. The CDR3 nucleotides are TGCGCCAGCAGCCAGGAAGGAACCTTCTCTGGAAACACCATATATTTT. Its translation: CASSQEGTFSGNTIYF.

The chain has TRBV5-1 and TRBJ2-5, with 8 bases fitting TRBD1. V gave up 0 bases and J gave up 5 bases; unmatched junction bases: 9. This CDR3 spans 16 amino acids. Per the germline V gene, CDR1 is SGHRS and CDR2 is YFSETQ. CDR3: CASSLDGTGLWETQYF. Here the CDR3 DNA reads TGCGCCAGCAGCTTGGACGGGACAGGCCTATGGGAGACCCAGTACTTC.

This chain uses TRBV20-1 with TRBJ1-1; D is perhaps TRBD1 (5 bases). The V end was cut by 3 bases, the J end by 0 bases, with 14 bases between. Germline CDR1 reads DFQATT; CDR2 reads SNEGSKA (reference sequence). This CDR3 comprises 15 residues. The CDR3 sequence: CSASGAGRVNTEAFF. In DNA form, the CDR3 reads TGCAGTGCTAGTGGGGCAGGGAGGGTGAACACTGAAGCTTTCTTT.

This rearrangement joins TRBV10-1 to TRBJ2-1; 7 bases align to TRBD2. V lost 8 bases to trimming and J lost 0 bases; unmatched junction nucleotides: 7. The CDR3 spans 15 residues. Germline CDR1 reads WNHNN; CDR2 reads SYGVQD (reference sequence). CDR3: CASGSGGSSYNEQFF. The CDR3, as DNA: TGCGCCAGCGGATCCGGCGGGAGCTCCTACAATGAGCAGTTCTTC.

This chain connects TRBV30 to TRBJ1-6; the match to TRBD1 covers 11 bases. V shed 1 base and J 9 bases; nucleotides not matched to a gene: 2. Germline V CDR1 and CDR2: GTSNPN, SVGIG (reference sequence). This CDR3 comprises 14 residues. The CDR3 sequence is CAWSGTGGFSPLHF. In DNA, the CDR3 is TGTGCCTGGAGTGGGACAGGGGGCTTTTCACCCCTCCACTTT.

This sequence joins TRBV28 and TRBJ1-6; possible D gene TRBD1, 6 bases. The CDR3 extends over 16 amino acids. Germline CDR1 reads MDHEN; CDR2 reads SYDVKM. V lost 5 bases and J 7 bases, leaving 18 bases between the germline ends. CDR3 in amino acids: CASSLPRGAVNSPLHF. The CDR3 coding sequence is TGTGCCAGCAGTCTGCCGCGGGGGGCTGTGAATTCACCCCTCCACTTT. Using reference TRBV28 and TRBJ1-6 for the parts outside the CDR3, the full variable domain is DVKVTQSSRYLVKRTGEKVFLECVQDMDHENMFWYRQDPGLGLRLIYFSYDVKMKEKGDIPEGYSVSREKKERFSLILESASTNQTSMYLCASSLPRGAVNSPLHFGNGTRLTVT.

The rearrangement links TRBV7-2 to TRBJ2-7; TRBD2 agrees at 15 bases. The ends lost 3 bases at V and 5 bases at J; junction bases unmatched: 5. Germline V gene lookup returns CDR1 SGHTA and CDR2 FQGNSA. The CDR3 length is 16 residues. The CDR3 sequence: CASSLGLAGGGNEQYF. For the CDR3, the DNA is TGTGCCAGCAGCTTGGGACTAGCGGGAGGAGGAAACGAGCAGTACTTC.

The chain links TRBV13 to TRBJ2-3; D is possibly TRBD2 (6 bases). CDR3 length: 15 amino acids. Trimming cost V 3 bases and J 2 bases, with 12 bases left between them. The V gene's germline CDR1 is PRHDT and CDR2 FYEKMQ (reference sequence). CDR3: CASSFGTLNTDTQYF. For the CDR3, the DNA is TGTGCCAGCAGCTTTGGGACTCTTAACACAGATACGCAGTATTTT.

CDR3 sequence: CASTLGAINYGYTF. CDR3 DNA: TGTGCCAGCACCCTCGGTGCGATTAACTATGGCTACACCTTC. The chain employs TRBV28 and TRBJ1-2; no clear D gene. The V and J ends lost 7 bases and 1 base respectively, with 13 bases between them. Germline V gene sequence: CDR1 MDHEN, CDR2 SYDVKM. The CDR3 is made up of 14 amino acids.

The J gene is TRBJ2-7, the V gene TRBV6-5; unclear D gene. The V end lost 4 bases, the J end lost 5 bases, and 12 bases lay between the germline ends. CDR3 length: 13 residues. Per germline, CDR1 MNHEY and CDR2 SVGAGI. The chain's CDR3 is CASSFRVLDEQYF. The CDR3 DNA follows: TGTGCCAGCAGTTTCCGGGTTCTCGACGAGCAGTACTTC.

This sequence joins TRBV19 and TRBJ1-5; no clear D. Germline V gene data show CDR1 as LNHDA and CDR2 as SQIVND (reference sequence). The CDR3 length is 13 residues. V was cut by 5 bases and J by 9 bases, with 14 bases left in between. CDR3 sequence reads: CASSPTVTGPQHF. CDR3 nucleotide sequence: TGTGCCAGTAGTCCGACCGTAACGGGGCCCCAGCATTTT.

The chain combines TRBV5-5 with TRBJ2-7; 7 bases are shared with TRBD1. The CDR3 is 16 residues long. V was pared by 0 bases and J by 3 bases, with 9 bases of the junction left unmatched. CDR1 is SGHKS, CDR2 YYEKEE, per germline (reference sequence). CDR3 region: CASSLAQGTAIYEQYF. CDR3 in DNA: TGTGCCAGCAGCTTGGCACAGGGGACGGCAATCTACGAGCAGTACTTC. Combining the CDR3 with reference TRBV5-5 and TRBJ2-7 gives the whole variable domain DAGVTQSPTHLIKTRGQQVTLRCSPISGHKSVSWYQQVLGQGPQFIFQYYEKEERGRGNFPDRFSARQFPNYSSELNVNALLLGDSALYLCASSLAQGTAIYEQYFGPGTRLTVT.

J is TRBJ1-2 and V is TRBV19; no reliable D call. V was cut by 5 bases and J by 4 bases, with 17 bases left in between. This CDR3 has 15 amino acids. Germline V gene sequence: CDR1 LNHDA, CDR2 SQIVND (reference sequence). The CDR3 region is CASSPLGYSGYGYTF. The CDR3 nucleotides read TGTGCCAGTAGTCCCCTTGGGTATTCCGGCTATGGCTACACCTTC.

A few counts support this clone. The chain is built from TRBV7-2 and TRBJ2-7, with 8 positions matching TRBD2. This CDR3 has 13 amino acids. Trimming at V came to 6 bases and at J to 6 bases, leaving 7 bases not matched to a gene. Per germline, CDR1 SGHTA and CDR2 FQGNSA. CDR3 nucleotide sequence: TGTGCCAGCAGACCCGGGAGCGGGAGCGAGCAGTACTTC. The encoded protein is CASRPGSGSEQYF.

This chain connects TRBV5-4 to TRBJ2-5, with D unresolved. Between the trimmed V and J ends, which lost 0 bases and 5 bases, there was a span of 8 bases. The V gene's germline CDR1 is SGHNT and CDR2 YYREEE (reference sequence). The CDR3 is 13 residues long. CDR3 sequence reads: CASSLDFGETQYF. The DNA of the CDR3 is TGTGCCAGCAGCTTGGATTTCGGGGAGACCCAGTACTTC.

The chain links TRBV28 to TRBJ1-1, with D possibly TRBD1 on 5 matching bases. The length of the CDR3 is 15 residues. Trimming cost V 2 bases and J 1 base, with 11 bases left between them. Germline V CDR1 and CDR2: MDHEN, SYDVKM. CDR3: CASSLGPGGNTEAFF. Written as DNA, the CDR3 is TGTGCCAGCAGTTTAGGCCCCGGGGGGAACACTGAAGCTTTCTTT. Full variable domain (rest looked up from reference TRBV28 and TRBJ1-1): DVKVTQSSRYLVKRTGEKVFLECVQDMDHENMFWYRQDPGLGLRLIYFSYDVKMKEKGDIPEGYSVSREKKERFSLILESASTNQTSMYLCASSLGPGGNTEAFFGQGTRLTVV.

The V and J genes are TRBV27 and TRBJ1-1; no clear D gene. V shed 5 bases and J shed 1 base, with 11 bases lying between them. Germline V gene lookup returns CDR1 MNHEY and CDR2 SMNVEV (reference sequence). The CDR3 runs to 14 residues. CDR3: CASSLSTPNTEAFF. CDR3 nucleotides: TGTGCCAGCAGTCTTTCTACCCCGAACACTGAAGCTTTCTTT.

V and J are TRBV7-2 and TRBJ2-3; D tentatively fits TRBD1 or TRBD2 (6 bases each). This CDR3 contains 14 residues. V was cut by 10 bases and J by 3 bases, with 17 bases left in between. Germline CDR1 reads SGHTA; CDR2 reads FQGNSA. CDR3 sequence: CATRAGQGTDTQYF. In DNA, the CDR3 is TGTGCCACCCGGGCGGGGCAGGGGACAGATACGCAGTATTTT.

The V call is TRBV10-3, the J call TRBJ1-1; D might be TRBD1 (5 bases). This CDR3 region has 14 residues. V shed 6 bases and J shed 6 bases, with 17 bases lying between them. CDR1 and CDR2 (germline): ENHRY, SYGVKD. The CDR3 sequence is CAIRDVGGGSEAFF. The CDR3 DNA sequence: TGTGCCATCAGAGACGTCGGTGGGGGGTCTGAAGCTTTCTTT.

This clone was picked up many times. The chain carries TRBV2 and TRBJ2-3; D unresolved. The CDR3 covers 12 residues. The ends were cut back, 7 bases at V and 4 bases at J, with 9 bases in the middle. CDR1 is SNHLY and CDR2 is FYNNEI in the germline V gene. The CDR3 nucleotides read TGTGCCAGCATAACAAGGGCAGATACGCAGTATTTT. Translation gives CASITRADTQYF. Supplemented by reference TRBV2 and TRBJ2-3, the full variable domain reads EPEVTQTPSHQVTQMGQEVILRCVPISNHLYFYWYRQILGQKVEFLVSFYNNEISEKSEIFDDQFSVERPDGSNFTLKIRSTKLEDSAMYFCASITRADTQYFGPGTRLTVL.

This CDR3 is CAWSGAMVNYGYTF. CDR3 nucleotide sequence: TGTGCCTGGAGTGGGGCGATGGTTAACTATGGCTACACCTTC. V gene TRBV30 combines with J gene TRBJ1-2; unclear D gene. CDR1 is GTSNPN, CDR2 SVGIG, per germline (reference sequence). The CDR3 is 14 residues long. Deletions cut 1 base from V and 1 base from J, with 10 bases between. Complete variable domain (other parts from reference TRBV30 and TRBJ1-2): SQTIHQWPATLVQPVGSPLSLECTVEGTSNPNLYWYRQAAGRGLQLLFYSVGIGQISSEVPQNLSASRPQDRQFILSSKKLLLSDSGFYLCAWSGAMVNYGYTFGSGTRLTVV.

The V and J genes are TRBV30 and TRBJ1-5; D not resolved. This CDR3 spans 15 amino acids. Trimming removed 3 bases at V and 1 base at J, with 13 bases between. CDR1 is GTSNPN and CDR2 is SVGIG in the germline V gene (reference sequence). The CDR3 DNA reads TGTGCCTGGAGAGCCCCGGGAGGCAGCAATCAGCCCCAGCATTTT. Protein product: CAWRAPGGSNQPQHF.